The 6 T cell receptor beta chains listed next were all sequenced from one sample in a study of control samples from healthy donors and cancer patients. Assay used: immunoSEQ multiplex PCR; TCRdb lists only in-frame clones, some missing. The sample carries 50,000 or so clones, nearly 90% recorded once. The sequenced sample was blood. These receptors all come from a man between 45 and 60 years old in good health.

The chain uses TRBV14 and TRBJ2-1, with 10 positions matching TRBD2. The CDR3 length is 18 residues. Germline-derived CDR1 and CDR2 are SGHDN and FVKESK. V lost 1 base, J lost 10 bases, and 16 bases stayed unmatched. CDR3 coding DNA: TGTGCCAGCAGCCAAGGTCCCAGGCTAGCGGGAGCAATAGGCGAGCAGTTCTTC. This gives the protein CASSQGPRLAGAIGEQFF.

This chain links TRBV10-3 with TRBJ2-7; 7 bases fit TRBD1. Germline lookup yields CDR1 ENHRY and CDR2 SYGVKD. J was trimmed by 3 bases and V by 6 bases; bases with no gene match: 8. The CDR3 has 14 residues. CDR3 loop: CAISQGTEYYEQYF. The CDR3 coding sequence is TGTGCCATCAGCCAAGGGACAGAATACTACGAGCAGTACTTC.

The rearrangement joins TRBV5-4 to TRBJ2-1, with 11 bases that match TRBD2. V gave up 0 bases and J gave up 9 bases; unmatched junction bases: 8. This CDR3 is built from 16 residues. CDR1 SGHNT and CDR2 YYREEE come from the germline V gene (reference sequence). The CDR3 reads CASSLALAGGLSEQFF. In nucleotides, the CDR3 is TGTGCCAGCAGCTTGGCGCTAGCGGGAGGCCTCAGTGAGCAGTTCTTC.

V usage is TRBV20-1 and J usage is TRBJ2-1; 7 positions match TRBD1. CDR1 and CDR2 from the germline V gene are DFQATT and SNEGSKA (reference sequence). The ends lost 6 bases at V and 8 bases at J; junction bases unmatched: 4. The CDR3 length is 11 residues. This CDR3 is CSAWDSDEQFF. The CDR3 DNA sequence: TGCAGTGCGTGGGACAGTGATGAGCAGTTCTTC.

V gene TRBV11-3 combines with J gene TRBJ2-2; D possibly corresponds to TRBD2 (6 bases). This CDR3 has 13 residues. V was trimmed by 7 bases and J by 6 bases, leaving 12 bases between them. Germline V gene lookup returns CDR1 SGHNT and CDR2 YENEEA. CDR3 DNA: TGTGCCAGCACCAAGACGGGGGCCGGGGAGCTGTTTTTT. Translated, it gives CASTKTGAGELFF.

The chain couples TRBV11-3 to TRBJ1-1; D gene uncertain. V lost 1 base to trimming and J lost 3 bases, with 6 bases between them. Germline V gives CDR1 SGHNT, CDR2 YENEEA. The CDR3 is 13 amino acids. The CDR3 protein is CASSLAGDTEAFF. As DNA, the CDR3 is TGTGCCAGCAGCTTAGCTGGGGACACTGAAGCTTTCTTT.